This entry lists 29 T cell receptor beta chains sequenced from one sample in a study of shared clonotypes between healthy human individuals. Method: immunoSEQ multiplex PCR; TCRdb's copy keeps in-frame clones and lacks some. The table records about 480,000 clones, about three quarters of them present only once. The sample taken for sequencing was PBMCs. The receptor set was obtained from a woman aged 35 to 49 in good health. Some clones in this sample may be carry-over from other donors' samples.

This clone was detected only a few times. CDR3 residues: CASSQRGQRGYNEQFF. In DNA form, the CDR3 reads TGCGCCAGCAGCCAACGGGGCCAGCGGGGCTACAATGAGCAGTTCTTC. The chain uses TRBV4-1 and TRBJ2-1; 7 bases are shared with TRBD2. Germline CDR1 MGHRA, CDR2 YSYEKL. The CDR3 totals 16 residues. The junction had 7 bases not matched to a gene; V was cut back by 2 bases and J by 3 bases.

CDR3 sequence: CASSEVTYSGANVLTF. In DNA form, the CDR3 reads TGTGCCAGCAGTGAAGTGACCTACTCTGGGGCCAACGTCCTGACTTTC. V usage is TRBV6-1 and J usage is TRBJ2-6; D not certain. The CDR3 covers 16 residues. The germline V and J ends were trimmed by 1 base and 0 bases, with 7 bases remaining between them. Germline V gives CDR1 MNHNS, CDR2 SASEGT.

V is TRBV29-1 and J is TRBJ2-7; 8 bases match TRBD1. CDR3 length equals 12 residues. The germline gives CDR1 SQVTM, CDR2 ANQGSEA. The ends lost 6 bases at V and 5 bases at J; junction bases unmatched: 6. The CDR3 nucleotides are TGCAGCGTCCCCATGACAGGGGACGAGCAGTACTTC. It encodes CSVPMTGDEQYF.

The chain combines TRBV4-3 with TRBJ2-1; possible D gene TRBD2, 5 bases. Trimming took off 1 base at V and 8 bases at J, with 21 bases between the two ends. CDR1 is LGHNA and CDR2 is YSLEER in the germline V gene. The CDR3 spans 17 residues. The CDR3 sequence: CASSQAGGAGSRHEQFF. CDR3 nucleotide sequence: TGCGCCAGCAGCCAAGCTGGAGGAGCCGGGTCCCGCCATGAGCAGTTCTTC.

V gene TRBV5-1 combines with J gene TRBJ1-2; possible D gene TRBD1, 5 bases. Germline V gene sequence: CDR1 SGHRS, CDR2 YFSETQ. Trimming left V 4 bases short and J 6 bases short, with 10 bases between. The CDR3 runs to 12 residues. The CDR3: CASSRDFDGYTF. Here the CDR3 DNA reads TGCGCCAGCAGCCGGGACTTCGATGGCTACACCTTC.

This clone was picked up a small number of times. The chain links TRBV30 to TRBJ1-5, with a weak D call TRBD1 (5 bases). Germline assignment: CDR1 GTSNPN and CDR2 SVGIG (reference sequence). The CDR3 runs 14 residues. Deletions cut 3 bases from V and 5 bases from J, with 14 bases between. In nucleotides, the CDR3 is TGTGCCTGGAGCGCAGGGAAGGGGTATCAGCCCCAGCATTTT. It codes for CAWSAGKGYQPQHF.

About this clone: The same CDR3 is also encoded by other DNA sequences in this sample. The V call is TRBV7-3, the J call TRBJ2-2; 14 bases line up with TRBD2. Germline assignment: CDR1 SGHTA and CDR2 FQGTGA. J was trimmed by 6 bases and V by 5 bases; bases with no gene match: 2. The CDR3 covers 15 residues. CDR3 sequence reads: CASSLGLAGAGELFF. In DNA, the CDR3 is TGTGCCAGCAGCCTGGGACTAGCGGGAGCCGGGGAGCTGTTTTTT.

This chain links TRBV30 with TRBJ2-2, with a weak D call TRBD2 (6 bases). From germline, CDR1 is GTSNPN and CDR2 SVGIG (reference sequence). Between the trimmed V and J ends, which lost 1 base and 1 base, there was a span of 10 bases. This CDR3 contains 15 residues. The CDR3 reads CAWSGTGRNTGELFF. The DNA for the CDR3 is TGTGCCTGGAGTGGTACCGGGAGGAACACCGGGGAGCTGTTTTTT.

V usage is TRBV27 and J usage is TRBJ2-1; D gene unclear. Germline assignment: CDR1 MNHEY and CDR2 SMNVEV (reference sequence). V lost 3 bases and J lost 6, with 12 bases in between. The CDR3 covers 14 residues. As DNA, the CDR3 is TGTGCCAGCAGTTTGCTAGTCAACCCCAATGAGCAGTTCTTC. As protein: CASSLLVNPNEQFF.

Worth noting for this clone: Different DNA sequences within this sample yield the same CDR3. J is TRBJ2-3 and V is TRBV29-1, with 10 bases aligning to TRBD2. V was pared by 5 bases and J by 1 base, with 3 bases of the junction left unmatched. This CDR3 comprises 14 residues. Per the germline V gene, CDR1 is SQVTM and CDR2 is ANQGSEA. The CDR3 bases are TGCAGCGTTTCAGGACTAGCGGGCACAGATACGCAGTATTTT. Amino acid sequence: CSVSGLAGTDTQYF.

V and J are TRBV5-1 and TRBJ2-3; 8 bases agree with TRBD1. Germline lookup yields CDR1 SGHRS and CDR2 YFSETQ. This CDR3 comprises 15 residues. The J segment lost 0 bases and the V segment lost 3 bases, leaving 3 bases of the junction unmatched. This CDR3 is CASSSWDRSTDTQYF. CDR3 nucleotide sequence: TGCGCCAGCAGCTCCTGGGACAGGAGCACAGATACGCAGTATTTT.

Notes on this clone: Other DNA sequences in the sample encode the same CDR3. The chain joins TRBV20-1 to TRBJ2-1; D not certain. The germline V gene encodes CDR1 DFQATT and CDR2 SNEGSKA (reference sequence). V was clipped by 5 bases and J by 7 bases, with 6 bases between them. The CDR3 is 10 amino acids. The CDR3 loop reads CSALGNEQFF. The CDR3, as DNA: TGCAGTGCTCTGGGGAATGAGCAGTTCTTC.

V gene TRBV27 combines with J gene TRBJ2-5; TRBD2 might be the D (6 bases). TRBJ2-7 matches the DNA end more closely, so the J call is doubtful. CDR1 MNHEY and CDR2 SMNVEV come from the germline V gene (reference sequence). CDR3 length equals 12 residues. Here the CDR3 reads CASSFLGGEQYF. The CDR3 DNA follows: TGTGCCAGCAGTTTTTTGGGGGGCGAGCAGTACTTC.

About this clone: The same CDR3 is also encoded by other DNA sequences in this sample. The chain carries TRBV7-2 and TRBJ2-2; no clear D. CDR1 is SGHTA and CDR2 is FQGNSA in the germline V gene. V was shortened by 5 bases and J by 5 bases, with 6 bases between the two germline ends. There are 12 residues in the CDR3. The DNA for the CDR3 is TGTGCCAGCAGCCGGAGAACCGGGGAGCTGTTTTTT. The encoded protein is CASSRRTGELFF. The variable domain in full, with the rest retrieved from reference TRBV7-2 and TRBJ2-2, is GAGVSQSPSNKVTEKGKDVELRCDPISGHTALYWYRQSLGQGLEFLIYFQGNSAPDKSGLPSDRFSAERTGGSVSTLTIQRTQQEDSAVYLCASSRRTGELFFGEGSRLTVL.

The V and J genes are TRBV28 and TRBJ1-6, with 10 bases that match TRBD1. The CDR3 extends over 16 amino acids. CDR1 is MDHEN, CDR2 SYDVKM, per germline. With V trimmed by 4 bases and J by 10 bases, 10 bases remained unmatched. The CDR3 here is CASSSPGQGMGSPLHF. The CDR3 region has the DNA TGTGCCAGCAGTTCCCCGGGACAGGGGATGGGGTCACCCCTCCACTTT.

This chain connects TRBV27 to TRBJ2-6; D uncertain. The V gene lost 5 bases and the J gene lost 2 bases, with 13 bases spanning the gap. The CDR3 is 16 amino acids. Germline V gene sequence: CDR1 MNHEY, CDR2 SMNVEV (reference sequence). The CDR3 nucleotides read TGTGCCAGCAGTCGGCCTAAGGGTGCTGGGGCCAACGTCCTGACTTTC. Translated, it gives CASSRPKGAGANVLTF.

The gene calls are TRBV5-1 and TRBJ2-3; 9 bases line up with TRBD1. This CDR3 has 14 residues. Germline CDR1 SGHRS, CDR2 YFSETQ. The J segment lost 4 bases and the V segment lost 3 bases, leaving 3 bases of the junction unmatched. This CDR3 reads CASSWGQGPDTQYF. The CDR3 nucleotides are TGCGCCAGCAGCTGGGGACAGGGCCCAGATACGCAGTATTTT.

The chain is built from TRBV19 and TRBJ2-1, with D perhaps matching TRBD1 (5 bases). The germline V gene encodes CDR1 LNHDA and CDR2 SQIVND (reference sequence). The CDR3 contains 14 residues. Trimming took off 6 bases at V and 5 bases at J, with 14 bases between the two ends. This CDR3 is CASRLAGNHNEQFF. CDR3 in DNA: TGTGCCAGTAGGCTGGCAGGGAACCACAATGAGCAGTTCTTC.

This clone was counted once. The chain uses TRBV5-1 and TRBJ1-1; the D gene is possibly TRBD1 (6 bases). The CDR3 sequence is 15 residues long. V gave up 0 bases and J gave up 4 bases, with 13 bases separating them. CDR1 and CDR2 from the germline V gene are SGHRS and YFSETQ. The CDR3 nucleotides read TGCGCCAGCAGCTTGGACCCTGGGGGCCCCACTGAAGCTTTCTTT. Protein: CASSLDPGGPTEAFF.

This sequence joins TRBV30 and TRBJ2-5, with D perhaps matching TRBD1 or TRBD2 (5 bases each). Per germline, CDR1 GTSNPN and CDR2 SVGIG (reference sequence). The CDR3 covers 13 residues. The V and J ends lost 8 bases and 4 bases respectively, with 17 bases between them. CDR3 protein: CAGGHPGRETQYF. The CDR3 DNA reads TGTGCCGGAGGTCATCCGGGGCGAGAGACCCAGTACTTC. The full variable domain, with the rest looked up from reference TRBV30 and TRBJ2-5, is SQTIHQWPATLVQPVGSPLSLECTVEGTSNPNLYWYRQAAGRGLQLLFYSVGIGQISSEVPQNLSASRPQDRQFILSSKKLLLSDSGFYLCAGGHPGRETQYFGPGTRLLVL.

The genes are TRBV18 and TRBJ2-1; D gene unclear. The CDR3 is 13 residues long. Germline V gives CDR1 KGHSH, CDR2 LQKENI. Trimming left V 4 bases short and J 6 bases short, with 10 bases between. CDR3 residues: CASSLTTSNEQFF. The CDR3, as DNA: TGTGCCAGCTCACTAACCACCTCCAATGAGCAGTTCTTC. The full variable domain, completed using reference TRBV18 and TRBJ2-1, is NAGVMQNPRHLVRRRGQEARLRCSPMKGHSHVYWYRQLPEEGLKFMVYLQKENIIDESGMPKERFSAEFPKEGPSILRIQQVVRGDSAAYFCASSLTTSNEQFFGPGTRLTVL.

This clone was counted between two and nine times. V is TRBV28 and J is TRBJ2-1; 9 bases are a match to TRBD1. V was pared by 7 bases and J by 7 bases, with 2 bases of the junction left unmatched. The CDR3 consists of 12 residues. CDR1 and CDR2 from the germline V gene are MDHEN and SYDVKM. The CDR3 loop reads CASNDRGNEQFF. The CDR3 DNA is TGTGCCAGCAACGACAGGGGGAATGAGCAGTTCTTC.

The chain recombines TRBV19 with TRBJ1-1; perhaps TRBD1 as D (5 bases). Trimming left V 7 bases short and J 0 bases short, with 9 bases between. Per the germline V gene, CDR1 is LNHDA and CDR2 is SQIVND (reference sequence). The CDR3 spans 13 residues. The DNA for the CDR3 is TGTGCCAGTATGACAGCTATGAACACTGAAGCTTTCTTT. Protein sequence: CASMTAMNTEAFF.

V is TRBV14 and J is TRBJ1-4; D remains ambiguous. Trimming pared 4 bases from V and 6 bases from J, leaving 18 bases between. Germline assignment: CDR1 SGHDN and CDR2 FVKESK. The CDR3 runs 16 residues. CDR3 residues: CASSRKFGRTDEKLFF. The CDR3 DNA reads as TGTGCCAGCAGCCGCAAGTTCGGGAGGACCGATGAAAAACTGTTTTTT.

The CDR3: CASSFTGEGQFF. CDR3 coding DNA: TGTGCCAGCAGTTTCACAGGGGAGGGGCAGTTCTTC. V usage is TRBV6-5 and J usage is TRBJ2-1; D could derive from TRBD1 or TRBD2 (7 bases each). The germline CDR1 and CDR2 sequences are MNHEY and SVGAGI. The CDR3 covers 12 residues. Trimming took off 4 bases at V and 12 bases at J, with 13 bases between the two ends.

This clone has only one observation. V and J are TRBV7-6 and TRBJ2-7, with 10 nucleotides matching TRBD1. Per the germline V gene, CDR1 is SGHVS and CDR2 is FNYEAQ. This CDR3 is built from 13 residues. V dropped 6 bases and J dropped 3; count of bases not matched to a gene: 2. CDR3 amino acids: CASSRTGGYEQYF. The CDR3 nucleotides are TGTGCCAGCAGTCGGACAGGGGGCTACGAGCAGTACTTC.

The chain uses TRBV29-1 and TRBJ2-5; a weak D match, TRBD2 (6 bases). There are 15 residues in the CDR3. Germline-derived CDR1 and CDR2 are SQVTM and ANQGSEA. V was clipped by 4 bases and J by 4 bases, with 19 bases between them. The CDR3: CSVVDTGGVGETQYF. In DNA form, the CDR3 reads TGCAGCGTTGTGGACACAGGAGGGGTCGGAGAGACCCAGTACTTC. Variable domain in full (rest from reference TRBV29-1 and TRBJ2-5): SAVISQKPSRDICQRGTSLTIQCQVDSQVTMMFWYRQQPGQSLTLIATANQGSEATYESGFVIDKFPISRPNLTFSTLTVSNMSPEDSSIYLCSVVDTGGVGETQYFGPGTRLLVL.

This clone appeared once. This rearrangement joins TRBV5-8 to TRBJ2-3; D is unresolved. The CDR3 is 15 residues long. CDR1 and CDR2 (germline): SGHTS, YDEGEE. Trimming took off 0 bases at V and 7 bases at J, with 15 bases between the two ends. The CDR3 DNA follows: TGTGCCAGCAGCTTGGAAGGCGCCCTCGTCCATACGCAGTATTTT. It encodes CASSLEGALVHTQYF.

The chain carries TRBV5-1 and TRBJ2-2; D tentatively fits TRBD1 or TRBD2 (6 bases each). The CDR3 runs 16 residues. CDR1 SGHRS and CDR2 YFSETQ come from the germline V gene. The germline V and J ends were trimmed by 3 bases and 3 bases, with 15 bases remaining between them. This CDR3 is CASSSGASLHTGELFF. In DNA, the CDR3 is TGCGCCAGCAGCTCGGGGGCAAGCCTGCACACCGGGGAGCTGTTTTTT.